This T cell receptor (beta chain) was sequenced during a study of graft-versus-host responses after intestinal transplantation. The repertoire was sequenced with immunoSEQ multiplex PCR; TCRdb's copy has only in-frame clones and lacks some. This sample carries tens of thousands of clones, 90% to 95% of them seen once, and the ten largest clones take around 4.8%. This CDR3 spans 13 amino acids. Germline-derived CDR1 and CDR2 are SGHTA and FQGTGA. V lost 4 bases, J lost 4 bases, and 8 bases lay in between. The sequences come from PBMCs, collected 524 days after transplant. This receptor was obtained from a human patient who received an intestinal transplant, so some T cells may come from the graft donor. J is TRBJ1-3 and V is TRBV7-3, with unresolved D. The CDR3, as DNA: TGTGCCAGCAGCTCGGGCCCCGGAAACACCATATATTTT. Translation gives CASSSGPGNTIYF.